A single sample is the source of the 29 T cell receptor beta chains below, sequenced in a study of blood T cell repertoires in COVID-19. The protocol was immunoSEQ multiplex PCR, while the TCRdb copy is restricted to in-frame clones and leaves out a portion. The table has around 260,000 clones, approximately 85% seen once. Specimen: PBMCs or T cells enriched from blood (not recorded which). The receptors derive from a woman in her twenties or thirties who had recovered from COVID-19.

The CDR3 sequence is CASLSTGENTGELFF. The CDR3 DNA reads TGTGCCAGCCTCAGTACAGGGGAGAACACCGGGGAGCTGTTTTTT. The chain is built from TRBV28 and TRBJ2-2; 7 positions match TRBD1. The germline CDR1 and CDR2 sequences are MDHEN and SYDVKM. The CDR3 contains 15 residues. The V and J ends lost 8 bases and 1 base, in that order; junction bases with no gene match: 7.

The genes are TRBV5-4 and TRBJ1-5; 8 bases map to TRBD1. V dropped 4 bases and J dropped 0; count of bases not matched to a gene: 3. This CDR3 region has 15 residues. Germline V CDR1 and CDR2: SGHNT, YYREEE (reference sequence). As DNA, the CDR3 is TGTGCCAGCAGCCCGGGACAGGATAGCAATCAGCCCCAGCATTTT. Translating it yields CASSPGQDSNQPQHF.

This clone was counted a few times. The chain is built from TRBV15 and TRBJ1-2; no clear D. Germline CDR1 is LNHNV and CDR2 is YYDKDF (reference sequence). The V gene lost 5 bases and the J gene lost 5 bases, with 9 bases spanning the gap. CDR3 length equals 12 residues. CDR3 loop: CATSLGSYGYTF. The CDR3 DNA reads TGTGCCACCAGCCTCGGGAGTTATGGCTACACCTTC.

V is TRBV6-2 or TRBV6-3 and J is TRBJ2-7; 7 bases are shared with TRBD1. The CDR3 is 15 amino acids. The junction had 12 bases not matched to a gene; V was cut back by 5 bases and J by 5 bases. From germline, CDR1 is MNHEY and CDR2 SVGEGT. The CDR3 sequence is CASSLQDRAFDEQYF. The CDR3 region has the DNA TGTGCCAGCAGTCTCCAAGACAGGGCGTTCGACGAGCAGTACTTC.

The rearrangement links TRBV19 to TRBJ2-3; D not resolved. Trimming stripped 4 bases from V and 2 bases from J, with 13 bases between. Per germline, CDR1 LNHDA and CDR2 SQIVND (reference sequence). The CDR3 has 15 amino acids. The CDR3 DNA is TGTGCCAGTAGTACGGCAGGATCGGCCACAGATACGCAGTATTTT. It codes for CASSTAGSATDTQYF.

This chain connects TRBV19 to TRBJ2-1; 7 bases line up with TRBD2. The CDR3 covers 16 residues. Germline V gene data show CDR1 as LNHDA and CDR2 as SQIVND (reference sequence). Trimming at V came to 0 bases and at J to 4 bases, leaving 6 bases not matched to a gene. In DNA form, the CDR3 reads TGTGCCAGTAGTATAGAAACGGGAGGAAGATACAATGAGCAGTTCTTC. It is translated as CASSIETGGRYNEQFF. The whole variable domain, remainder taken from reference TRBV19 and TRBJ2-1, is DGGITQSPKYLFRKEGQNVTLSCEQNLNHDAMYWYRQDPGQGLRLIYYSQIVNDFQKGDIAEGYSVSREKKESFPLTVTSAQKNPTAFYLCASSIETGGRYNEQFFGPGTRLTVL.

This chain connects TRBV27 to TRBJ1-5; no firm D call. The germline V and J ends were trimmed by 4 bases and 2 bases, with 6 bases remaining between them. Germline lookup yields CDR1 MNHEY and CDR2 SMNVEV (reference sequence). This CDR3 contains 13 residues. The CDR3 loop is CASSWLGNQPQHF. In DNA form, the CDR3 reads TGTGCCAGCAGTTGGCTGGGCAATCAGCCCCAGCATTTT.

The chain employs TRBV5-1 and TRBJ2-7, with D maybe TRBD2 (5 bases). CDR1 is SGHRS, CDR2 YFSETQ, per germline. Trimming took off 0 bases at V and 2 bases at J, with 9 bases between the two ends. The CDR3 is 14 amino acids. CDR3: CASSLEAATYEQYF. Here the CDR3 DNA reads TGCGCCAGCAGCTTGGAAGCGGCCACCTACGAGCAGTACTTC. Full variable domain (rest looked up from reference TRBV5-1 and TRBJ2-7): KAGVTQTPRYLIKTRGQQVTLSCSPISGHRSVSWYQQTPGQGLQFLFEYFSETQRNKGNFPGRFSGRQFSNSRSEMNVSTLELGDSALYLCASSLEAATYEQYFGPGTRLTVT.

This chain links TRBV6-1 with TRBJ2-7; 9 nucleotides agree with TRBD1. CDR1 is MNHNS and CDR2 is SASEGT in the germline V gene. V lost 5 bases to trimming and J lost 2 bases; unmatched junction nucleotides: 4. This CDR3 has 14 residues. CDR3 amino acids: CASSTTGGTYEQYF. In nucleotides, the CDR3 is TGTGCCAGCAGTACTACAGGGGGCACCTACGAGCAGTACTTC.

The V and J genes are TRBV5-6 and TRBJ1-1; a possible D gene is TRBD1 (6 bases). CDR3 length: 13 residues. V lost 3 bases and J lost 4, with 10 bases in between. Germline-derived CDR1 and CDR2 are SGHDT and YYEEEE. The chain's CDR3 is CASSSQGFTEAFF. CDR3 sequence (DNA): TGTGCCAGCAGCTCACAGGGCTTCACTGAAGCTTTCTTT.

The V call is TRBV5-1, the J call TRBJ2-2; the match to TRBD1 covers 8 bases. This CDR3 comprises 15 residues. J was trimmed by 4 bases and V by 6 bases; bases with no gene match: 8. CDR1 is SGHRS and CDR2 is YFSETQ in the germline V gene. CDR3: CASKYQGAGTGELFF. Written as DNA, the CDR3 is TGCGCCAGCAAATATCAGGGGGCTGGCACCGGGGAGCTGTTTTTT.

Concerning this clone: At the DNA level, this CDR3 is encoded by other sequences in the same sample as well. V and J are TRBV6-5 and TRBJ2-7, with D maybe TRBD2 (5 bases). CDR1 MNHEY and CDR2 SVGAGI come from the germline V gene. This CDR3 is 13 amino acids long. The V and J ends lost 6 bases and 0 bases respectively, with 9 bases between them. The CDR3 nucleotides are TGTGCCAGCAGCCGGGGTGTCTCCTACGAGCAGTACTTC. This encodes CASSRGVSYEQYF.

This clone was observed once. The rearrangement joins TRBV27 to TRBJ2-3, with 9 bases that match TRBD2. The CDR3 spans 13 residues. Germline-derived CDR1 and CDR2 are MNHEY and SMNVEV (reference sequence). V lost 9 bases and J lost 14; bases outside the gene matches: 15. The CDR3 bases are TGTGCCAGTGGATTTACGGGCGGGAGGGTCTCGTATTTT. Translating it yields CASGFTGGRVSYF.

The chain joins TRBV3-1 (or the pseudogene TRBV3-2) to TRBJ2-1; 8 bases are a match to TRBD1. The germline V gene encodes CDR1 LGHDT and CDR2 YNNKEL (reference sequence). Trimming removed 0 bases from V and 5 bases from J; junction bases left unmatched: 9. The CDR3 runs 17 residues. Here the CDR3 DNA reads TGTGCCAGCAGCCAAGATCTACCCTCGGACAGGGACAATGAGCAGTTCTTC. Its protein is CASSQDLPSDRDNEQFF.

The J gene is TRBJ1-1, the V gene TRBV29-1; D not resolved. There are 12 residues in the CDR3. V lost 4 bases and J lost 4, with 10 bases in between. CDR1 SQVTM and CDR2 ANQGSEA come from the germline V gene. The chain's CDR3 is CSVVRAGTEAFF. The DNA for the CDR3 is TGCAGCGTTGTACGCGCAGGCACTGAAGCTTTCTTT. Supplemented by reference TRBV29-1 and TRBJ1-1, the full variable domain reads SAVISQKPSRDICQRGTSLTIQCQVDSQVTMMFWYRQQPGQSLTLIATANQGSEATYESGFVIDKFPISRPNLTFSTLTVSNMSPEDSSIYLCSVVRAGTEAFFGQGTRLTVV.

This clone was recorded once. The chain is built from TRBV29-1 and TRBJ1-5; D possibly corresponds to TRBD1 (5 bases). This CDR3 has 15 residues. The V end was cut by 5 bases, the J end by 0 bases, with 14 bases between. Germline V CDR1 and CDR2: SQVTM, ANQGSEA. The CDR3 region has the DNA TGCAGCGTTCTCGACAGCCTTTATAGCAATCAGCCCCAGCATTTT. This translates into CSVLDSLYSNQPQHF.

The chain joins TRBV28 to TRBJ1-3, with D possibly TRBD1 on 5 matching bases. CDR1 and CDR2 (germline): MDHEN, SYDVKM. This CDR3 has 15 amino acids. Trimming cost V 4 bases and J 3 bases, with 13 bases left between them. The CDR3 protein is CASSSLGRGGNTIYF. Written as DNA, the CDR3 is TGTGCCAGCAGTTCCCTGGGGAGGGGTGGAAACACCATATATTTT.

The rearrangement uses TRBV28 and TRBJ1-4; the D is unclear. Germline V gene data show CDR1 as MDHEN and CDR2 as SYDVKM. The CDR3 is 16 amino acids. V was trimmed by 2 bases and J by 6 bases, leaving 16 bases between them. CDR3 sequence reads: CASSLASGMMHEKLFF. The CDR3 nucleotides are TGTGCCAGCAGTTTAGCCAGTGGCATGATGCATGAAAAACTGTTTTTT.

The V and J genes are TRBV5-1 and TRBJ2-1, with 10 bases matching TRBD2. Germline CDR1 is SGHRS and CDR2 is YFSETQ. The CDR3 sequence is 15 residues long. Trimming took 0 bases from V and 8 from J; bases not matched to a gene: 5. The CDR3 loop reads CASSLGLAGVYEQFF. In nucleotides, the CDR3 is TGCGCCAGCAGCTTGGGGCTAGCGGGAGTATATGAGCAGTTCTTC.

V and J are TRBV18 and TRBJ1-6, with D maybe TRBD1 (5 bases). This CDR3 comprises 14 residues. CDR1 is KGHSH and CDR2 is LQKENI in the germline V gene. V dropped 6 bases and J dropped 7 bases, with 13 bases sitting between them. The chain's CDR3 is CASSLPRTNSPLHF. DNA for the CDR3: TGTGCCAGCTCCCTCCCCCGGACAAATTCACCCCTCCACTTT.

The V call is TRBV15, the J call TRBJ2-3; TRBD1 might be the D (6 bases). CDR1 and CDR2 (germline): LNHNV, YYDKDF (reference sequence). Deletions cut 6 bases from V and 6 bases from J, with 19 bases between. The CDR3 spans 15 residues. The CDR3 DNA reads TGTGCCACCAGTACTACCGGGACATCAACTGATACGCAGTATTTT. As protein: CATSTTGTSTDTQYF.

This clone turned up a few times. This rearrangement joins TRBV10-1 to TRBJ2-7; 7 bases are shared with TRBD2. The CDR3 totals 14 residues. With 1 base clipped from V and 6 bases from J, the junction kept 6 bases outside the gene matches. Germline V lookup: CDR1 WNHNN, CDR2 SYGVQD (reference sequence). In nucleotides, the CDR3 is TGCGCCAGCAGTGAGTGGCCGGGAGGCTCCGAGCAGTACTTC. It translates to CASSEWPGGSEQYF.

V is TRBV4-1 and J is TRBJ2-5; D is undetermined. This CDR3 is 13 amino acids long. The V end was cut by 1 base, the J end by 2 bases, with 5 bases between. Germline loops: CDR1 MGHRA, CDR2 YSYEKL. The CDR3 nucleotides read TGCGCCAGCAGCCAAGTCAGTCAAGAGACCCAGTACTTC. It codes for CASSQVSQETQYF.

The rearrangement links TRBV28 to TRBJ1-1; 7 bases map to TRBD1. Germline-derived CDR1 and CDR2 are MDHEN and SYDVKM. The CDR3 sequence is 17 residues long. J lost 1 base, V lost 6 bases, and 14 bases had no gene match. The CDR3 loop reads CASSLLHSGQKNTEAFF. CDR3 in DNA: TGTGCCAGCAGCCTTTTACACTCGGGACAGAAGAACACTGAAGCTTTCTTT.

As DNA, the CDR3 is TGTGCCTGGAGTGGGGGGAGGACGAGCACAGATACGCAGTATTTT. This codes for CAWSGGRTSTDTQYF. The chain is built from TRBV30 and TRBJ2-3, with a weak D call TRBD2 (6 bases). Germline assignment: CDR1 GTSNPN and CDR2 SVGIG (reference sequence). Trimming left V 1 base short and J 0 bases short, with 11 bases between. The CDR3 has 15 amino acids. Supplemented by reference TRBV30 and TRBJ2-3, the full variable domain reads SQTIHQWPATLVQPVGSPLSLECTVEGTSNPNLYWYRQAAGRGLQLLFYSVGIGQISSEVPQNLSASRPQDRQFILSSKKLLLSDSGFYLCAWSGGRTSTDTQYFGPGTRLTVL.

This clone came up once. V usage is TRBV6-5 and J usage is TRBJ1-3; D might be TRBD1 (6 bases). V dropped 6 bases and J dropped 0 bases, with 9 bases sitting between them. Germline V gene lookup returns CDR1 MNHEY and CDR2 SVGAGI. This CDR3 has 14 residues. The CDR3 DNA is TGTGCCAGCAGACACAGGGTCTCTGGAAACACCATATATTTT. Translated: CASRHRVSGNTIYF.

The chain couples TRBV28 to TRBJ1-4, with D hard to call. Between the trimmed V and J ends, which lost 4 bases and 0 bases, there was a span of 6 bases. This CDR3 is built from 14 residues. Per the germline V gene, CDR1 is MDHEN and CDR2 is SYDVKM. The CDR3 DNA is TGTGCCAGCAGTTCGGGAGCAACTAATGAAAAACTGTTTTTT. It encodes CASSSGATNEKLFF.

The chain links TRBV19 to TRBJ1-3; no clear D gene. V was clipped by 6 bases and J by 0 bases, with 12 bases between them. The CDR3 loop spans 15 amino acids. Germline V gives CDR1 LNHDA, CDR2 SQIVND (reference sequence). The CDR3 sequence is CASRNQANSGNTIYF. The CDR3 region has the DNA TGTGCCAGTAGAAACCAGGCGAACTCTGGAAACACCATATATTTT.

This rearrangement joins TRBV6-5 to TRBJ1-5, with TRBD1 matching over 9 bases. The CDR3 is 15 residues long. CDR1 and CDR2 from the germline V gene are MNHEY and SVGAGI. After removal of 5 bases from V and 6 bases from J, the junction contained 8 bases not matched to a gene. CDR3 coding DNA: TGTGCCAGCAGTCAACAGGGGGCGGGTGGTCAGCCCCAGCATTTT. Translating it yields CASSQQGAGGQPQHF.